This T cell receptor beta chain stems from a study of blood T cell repertoires in COVID-19 (dated by TCRdb to about 2020). For the wider study: Samples from collaborators originated in the United States, Italy and Spain and spanned both the acute and convalescent phases of COVID-19. The material from the prospective study consisted of cDNA or gDNA derived from T cells, B-cell-depleted T cells, or PBMCs. Deeply sampled blood TCRbeta repertoires from subjects exposed to, actively infected with, or recovered from COVID-19 were included in the dataset. A freely available public database, intended as a resource for researchers studying the immune response to SARS-CoV-2, is where the repertoires were released. Samples came from the ongoing ImmuneRACE study (first 160 participants) plus 1,254 subjects from 6 global collaborators. A de-identified subject ID, COVID-19 status, age in years and sex were almost always included in the sample metadata. Where available, HLA class I and class II types were obtained from metadata supplied by the sample provider rather than from assay-based typing. General findings and caveats noted by the study authors: How much clinical and demographic metadata was included differed by source and by participant, and the metadata was provided uncurated.

In Seattle, one collaborating source enrolled patients while the infection was active and tracked those patients longitudinally over the course of disease. Whole blood was collected in K2EDTA tubes by collaborating institutions according to the institutions' own protocols. For TCRbeta analysis, collaborators shipped samples as frozen whole blood, isolated PBMCs, or DNA extracted from either of those sample types. For this clone: There is no known antigen for this receptor. No much larger clone is present one base from it, and per-base qualities are unavailable.

The immunoSEQ Assay, a bias-controlled multiplex PCR, was used to amplify TCRbeta CDR3 regions from genomic DNA. From the authors' description of their analysis: Nucleated cell counts per sample were estimated from amplification of reference gene primers within the assay. To quantify the absolute abundance of each unique TCRbeta CDR3 rearrangement, sequence reads were collapsed and filtered. For each sample, productive Simpson clonality was calculated as the square root of Simpson's diversity index across productive rearrangements. The table comes from immuneACCESS by way of TCRdb, which keeps in-frame sequences with V and J called. Part of the clones is missing from these tables; in studies checked, under half for an unresolved V gene and the rest for unknown reasons. Clone size and the V and J calls come from that table; the DNA yielded D and trimming. The sample records 200,000 to 250,000 clones, 82% of which are singletons. The leading ten clones occupy 5.2% of the sample.

V is reduced by 4 bases and J by 9 bases, leaving a spacing of 20 bases between them. The CDR3 contains 15 residues, cysteine and phenylalanine counted. Left in the record is the CDR3 DNA by itself, 45 bases read in frame from the first base. CDR1 and CDR2 (SGHKS, YYEKEE) derive from the germline V gene (reference sequence). Sequencing used peripheral blood. The rearranged chain carries TRBV5-5 and TRBJ1-5; perhaps TRBD1 is the D gene, with 6 bases matching. The sequence came from a woman between 65 and 79 years old with COVID-19, enrolled during active disease. The DNA reads as follows: TGTGCCAGCAGCCCGAGTTCAGGGGTAATGGGGCCCCAGCATTTT. Its protein reads: CASSPSSGVMGPQHF.